This T cell receptor (beta chain) was identified in a study of T-cell reconstitution after alpha-beta-depleted transplantation in children. Using unique molecular identifiers, the investigators prepared the TCRbeta library. TCRdb redid the calling of the PCR reads with MiXCR, one entry per CDR3 protein. The data contain around 250,000 distinct CDR3 sequences, roughly 23% of them singletons. The clonotype originates from a girl between 2 and 10 years old with Fanconi anemia, due to receive a stem cell transplant. Sequencing used PBMCs, obtained before TCRalphabeta/CD19-depleted stem cell transplant.

CDR3 in amino acids: CASSFLMTGTSMFF. The CDR3, as DNA: TGTGCCAGCAGTTTTCTCATGACCGGGACTAGTATGTTCTTC. V and J are TRBV28 and TRBJ2-1, with TRBD2 matching 8 bases. The CDR3 loop spans 14 amino acids. Per germline, CDR1 MDHEN and CDR2 SYDVKM. The ends lost 3 bases at V and 15 bases at J; junction bases unmatched: 13.